The T cell receptor beta chain under discussion was sequenced for a study of CD8+CD57+ T cells in acquired aplastic anemia. Patients sequenced had flow cytometry evidence of CD8+CD57+ cell expansion. CDR1 is SNHLY and CDR2 is FYNNEI in the germline V gene. This CDR3 comprises 14 residues. V lost 2 bases to trimming and J lost 2 bases, with 8 bases between them. Genomic DNA acted as the template from which TCR beta VDJ combination and CDR3 sequence profiling were carried out. TCRdb re-derived calls from the reads in MiXCR, one entry per CDR3 protein. The sample consists of fewer than 200,000 distinct CDR3 sequences, about two thirds of them appearing once.

The receptor comes from a human donor with aplastic anemia. The material sequenced was sorted CD4+, CD8+, or CD8+CD57+ T cells (not recorded which) from PBMCs. The J gene is TRBJ2-3, the V gene TRBV2; D unclear. CDR3 nucleotide sequence: TGTGCCAGCAGTGAAACTTTTCTCACAGATACGCAGTATTTT. Its translation is CASSETFLTDTQYF.